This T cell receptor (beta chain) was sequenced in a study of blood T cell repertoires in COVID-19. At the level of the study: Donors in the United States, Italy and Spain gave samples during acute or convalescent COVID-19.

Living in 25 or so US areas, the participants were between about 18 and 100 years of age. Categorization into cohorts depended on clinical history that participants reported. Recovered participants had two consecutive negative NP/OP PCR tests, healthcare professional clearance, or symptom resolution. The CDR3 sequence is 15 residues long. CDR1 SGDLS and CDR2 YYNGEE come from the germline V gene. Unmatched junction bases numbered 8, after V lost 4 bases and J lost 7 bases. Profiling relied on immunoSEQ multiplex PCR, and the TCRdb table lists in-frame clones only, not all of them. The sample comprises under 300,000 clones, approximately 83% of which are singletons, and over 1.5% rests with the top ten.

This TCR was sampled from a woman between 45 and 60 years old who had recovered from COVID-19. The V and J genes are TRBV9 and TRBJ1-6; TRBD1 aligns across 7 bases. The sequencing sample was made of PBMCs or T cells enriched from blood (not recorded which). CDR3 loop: CASSPQGVRNSPLHF. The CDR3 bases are TGTGCCAGCAGCCCCCAGGGGGTCCGGAATTCACCCCTCCACTTT.